Listed here are 21 T cell receptor beta chains from one sample, sequenced in a study of blood T cells in healthy people across ages. A J-beta primer mix and a sample-barcoded 5' primer were used in a second PCR of about 7 to 11 cycles. TCRdb used MiXCR to reprocess the 5' RACE reads, holding one entry per CDR3 protein. Here the sample spans approximately 600,000 distinct CDR3 sequences, 58% being singletons. The sequenced material came from blood. The receptors here all came from a man in his 60s in good health.

The rearrangement uses TRBV7-9 and TRBJ2-5, with no clear D. V was cut by 5 bases and J by 4 bases, with 11 bases left in between. The CDR3 contains 13 residues. Germline CDR1 SEHNR, CDR2 FQNEAQ (reference sequence). DNA for the CDR3: TGTGCCAGCAGCACACCATTCTTAGAGACCCAGTACTTC. This sequence encodes CASSTPFLETQYF. The whole variable domain, remainder taken from reference TRBV7-9 and TRBJ2-5, is DTGVSQNPRHKITKRGQNVTFRCDPISEHNRLYWYRQTLGQGPEFLTYFQNEAQLEKSRLLSDRFSAERPKGSFSTLEIQRTEQGDSAMYLCASSTPFLETQYFGPGTRLLVL.

This clonotype was recorded a few times. The J gene is TRBJ2-5, the V gene TRBV9; possibly TRBD2 for D (5 bases). Trimming removed 3 bases from V and 8 bases from J, with 14 bases in between. The CDR3 has 13 residues. Germline V gives CDR1 SGDLS, CDR2 YYNGEE. Here the CDR3 DNA reads TGTGCCAGCAGCGGCCAAGTTCGGGGAACCCAGTACTTC. The encoded protein is CASSGQVRGTQYF.

This chain connects TRBV2 to TRBJ1-1; D is unclear. This CDR3 is built from 11 residues. V lost 2 bases and J 10 bases, leaving 8 bases between the germline ends. Germline CDR1 reads SNHLY; CDR2 reads FYNNEI. The CDR3 bases are TGTGCCAGCAGTGAATTAGGCGTAGCTTTCTTT. Residues: CASSELGVAFF.

The V call is TRBV5-1, the J call TRBJ2-4, with 7 bases fitting TRBD1. TRBJ2-7 explains the end of the DNA better; the J call may be wrong. The CDR3 contains 13 residues. Germline loops: CDR1 SGHRS, CDR2 YFSETQ. CDR3 in amino acids: CASSKTGDHEQYF. The CDR3 nucleotides are TGCGCCAGCAGCAAAACAGGGGACCACGAGCAGTACTTC.

This clonotype was recorded at least ten times. V gene TRBV7-9 combines with J gene TRBJ2-5; D unresolved. This CDR3 has 11 residues. In germline, CDR1 is SEHNR, CDR2 FQNEAQ (reference sequence). Deletions cut 1 base from V and 4 bases from J, with 1 base between. This chain's CDR3 is CASSLVETQYF. CDR3 DNA: TGTGCCAGCAGCTTAGTAGAGACCCAGTACTTC.

The chain carries TRBV21-1 and TRBJ1-2. TRBV21-1 constitutes a pseudogene. The CDR3 is 11 residues long. The CDR3 reads CASSKDYGYTF. CDR3 nucleotides: TGTGCCAGCAGCAAAGACTATGGCTACACCTTC.

This clonotype has just a few counts. The chain has TRBV14 and TRBJ1-1, with unresolved D. The CDR3 is 16 amino acids. V lost 2 bases, J lost 4 bases, and 17 bases lay in between. Germline V CDR1 and CDR2: SGHDN, FVKESK. The CDR3 DNA reads as TGTGCCAGCAGCCAAAATTTGCCAAGGGTTGGCACTGAAGCTTTCTTT. Residues: CASSQNLPRVGTEAFF.

V is TRBV29-1 and J is TRBJ2-2; TRBD1 aligns across 7 bases. V shed 7 bases and J 3 bases; nucleotides not matched to a gene: 8. Germline-derived CDR1 and CDR2 are SQVTM and ANQGSEA. The CDR3 is made up of 14 amino acids. The CDR3, as DNA: TGCAGCGCCGCCACAGGGGTGGACACCGGGGAGCTGTTTTTT. It yields the protein CSAATGVDTGELFF.

The chain carries TRBV4-2 and TRBJ2-1; TRBD2 matches 7 bases. Trimming took 1 base from V and 2 from J; bases not matched to a gene: 5. Looked up from germline, CDR1 is LGHNA and CDR2 is YNFKEQ. The CDR3 is 16 residues long. The DNA for the CDR3 is TGTGCCAGCAGCCAAGGGGACTACCTTCCCTACAATGAGCAGTTCTTC. It translates to CASSQGDYLPYNEQFF.

J is TRBJ2-7 and V is TRBV5-1, with 7 bases that match TRBD2. Germline CDR1 and CDR2: SGHRS and YFSETQ. The V gene end was trimmed by 2 bases and the J gene end by 2 bases; junction bases not matched to a gene: 4. CDR3 length: 14 amino acids. CDR3 sequence reads: CASSFGEGTYEQYF. The CDR3 nucleotides are TGCGCCAGCAGCTTTGGGGAGGGGACCTACGAGCAGTACTTC.

The chain couples TRBV20-1 to TRBJ2-3, with 9 bases matching TRBD2. V was clipped by 5 bases and J by 1 base; unmatched bases: 7. CDR1 and CDR2 from the germline V gene are DFQATT and SNEGSKA (reference sequence). The length of the CDR3 is 15 residues. The chain's CDR3 is CSAPLAGGRTDTQYF. The CDR3 nucleotides read TGCAGTGCTCCGCTGGCGGGGGGGCGCACAGATACGCAGTATTTT.

The chain has TRBV5-6 and TRBJ2-7, with 9 bases that match TRBD2. V lost 0 bases and J lost 7; bases outside the gene matches: 8. In germline, CDR1 is SGHDT, CDR2 YYEEEE. CDR3 size: 15 residues. The CDR3 DNA reads as TGTGCCAGCAGCTTGGTGACTAGCGGATACAATGAGCAGTACTTC. Translated: CASSLVTSGYNEQYF.

The chain links TRBV20-1 to TRBJ1-5; D is unresolved. The CDR3 is 13 amino acids. Trimming took 3 bases from V and 4 from J, leaving 10 bases between them. Germline V gene lookup returns CDR1 DFQATT and CDR2 SNEGSKA (reference sequence). Here the CDR3 DNA reads TGCAGTGCTAGTACACATAGAAATCAGCCCCAGCATTTT. Its protein is CSASTHRNQPQHF.

This clonotype has a count of ten or more. The V gene is TRBV18, the J gene TRBJ1-1; D might be TRBD1 (5 bases). CDR1 is KGHSH and CDR2 is LQKENI in the germline V gene. CDR3 length: 13 amino acids. V was cut by 2 bases and J by 1 base, with 5 bases left in between. The CDR3 here is CASSPGGNTEAFF. The CDR3 DNA follows: TGTGCCAGCTCACCAGGGGGGAACACTGAAGCTTTCTTT.

This clonotype turned up a few times. The chain couples TRBV29-1 to TRBJ2-1; D gene uncertain. V was clipped by 4 bases and J by 4 bases, with 17 bases between them. The CDR3 sequence is 15 residues long. Germline lookup yields CDR1 SQVTM and CDR2 ANQGSEA. The CDR3 protein is CSVVNPVGIYNEQFF. In nucleotides, the CDR3 is TGCAGCGTTGTCAACCCTGTGGGAATTTACAATGAGCAGTTCTTC.

The chain joins TRBV7-8 to TRBJ1-6; D is perhaps TRBD1 (6 bases). Germline V gives CDR1 SGHVS, CDR2 FQNEAQ. The CDR3 has 15 residues. V lost 5 bases and J lost 9, with 17 bases in between. CDR3 loop: CASSPPTGWSSPLHF. The DNA for the CDR3 is TGTGCCAGCAGCCCCCCGACAGGCTGGTCTTCACCCCTCCACTTT.

The V and J genes are TRBV7-2 and TRBJ2-1; TRBD1 might be the D (7 bases). The CDR3 consists of 20 residues. V lost 2 bases and J lost 0, with 23 bases in between. The germline V gene has CDR1 SGHTA and CDR2 FQGNSA. The CDR3 DNA is TGTGCCAGCAGCTTAAGGAGGGGGCGAGGCTTGATGAGCTCCTACAATGAGCAGTTCTTC. It encodes CASSLRRGRGLMSSYNEQFF.

This chain uses TRBV20-1 with TRBJ2-3; 8 bases align to TRBD2. The CDR3 consists of 14 residues. V was clipped by 3 bases and J by 6 bases; unmatched bases: 8. Looked up from germline, CDR1 is DFQATT and CDR2 is SNEGSKA (reference sequence). CDR3 protein: CSASGGASGDTQYF. The CDR3 DNA reads TGCAGTGCTAGCGGGGGGGCCAGTGGGGATACGCAGTATTTT.

This clonotype was seen a handful of times. V usage is TRBV7-9 and J usage is TRBJ1-1; 8 nucleotides align to TRBD1. V was clipped by 5 bases and J by 2 bases; unmatched bases: 4. The CDR3 is made up of 14 amino acids. The V gene's germline CDR1 is SEHNR and CDR2 FQNEAQ (reference sequence). This chain's CDR3 is CASSTDRANTEAFF. In nucleotides, the CDR3 is TGTGCCAGCAGCACGGACAGGGCAAACACTGAAGCTTTCTTT. Based on the CDR3 plus reference TRBV7-9 and TRBJ1-1, the full variable domain is DTGVSQNPRHKITKRGQNVTFRCDPISEHNRLYWYRQTLGQGPEFLTYFQNEAQLEKSRLLSDRFSAERPKGSFSTLEIQRTEQGDSAMYLCASSTDRANTEAFFGQGTRLTVV.

The CDR3 nucleotides read TGCAGTGCTAGAGACGGACAGGTAGACTACGAGCAGTACTTC. Translation: CSARDGQVDYEQYF. The chain has TRBV20-1 and TRBJ2-7, with 7 bases lining up with TRBD1. The CDR3 covers 14 residues. The V segment lost 0 bases and the J segment 3 bases; nucleotides outside the gene matches: 5. Germline lookup yields CDR1 DFQATT and CDR2 SNEGSKA (reference sequence).

The chain carries TRBV20-1 and TRBJ2-3; TRBD2 matches 8 bases. The trim removed 5 bases at V and 5 bases at J, leaving 9 bases unmatched. Germline lookup yields CDR1 DFQATT and CDR2 SNEGSKA (reference sequence). The CDR3 loop spans 14 amino acids. CDR3 bases: TGCAGTGCTGCCTCCAGCGGGGGTATAGATACGCAGTATTTT. It specifies CSAASSGGIDTQYF.